The 2 T cell receptor beta chains listed next were all sequenced from one sample in a study of read filtering for tumor transcriptome and immune sequencing (dated by TCRdb to the early 2020s). Sequencing relied on an Illumina HiSeq 4000. Starting from 350 to 500 ng RNA, TCR libraries were constructed with the Immunoverse kit using molecular barcoded adaptors that cover the alpha/delta and beta/gamma chains. Using fastp at Q25 and MiXCR, TCRdb reprocessed the public reads and kept productive beta chains. Each record represents a unique CDR3 protein, reported with the most common genes and DNA among its rows. Within this sample are roughly 60,000 distinct CDR3 sequences, with under 25% of them counted one time only. The top ten constitute approximately 18% of the sample. The sample was a population of CD138-negative cells sorted from bone marrow. In light of the paper, this sample's cell subset or site label describes: bone marrow mononuclear cells depleted of CD138+ plasma/myeloma cells by negative magnetic selection. Receptors were obtained from a donor at least 40 years old with multiple myeloma.

Turning to this clonotype: A single base separates this from a much larger clone, so it may be a read error. The V call is TRBV12-3 or TRBV12-4, the J call TRBJ1-1, with 7 bases matching TRBD1. The CDR3 contains 16 residues. V trimming: 1 base; J trimming: 9 bases; junction bases outside the gene matches: 14. The CDR3 region is CASSLGNTGTARQAFF. Written as DNA, the CDR3 is TGTGCCAGCAGTTTAGGAAATACCGGGACAGCACGTCAAGCTTTCTTT.

The J gene is TRBJ2-3, the V gene TRBV5-4; D unclear. The CDR3 runs 15 residues. Looked up from germline, CDR1 is SGHNT and CDR2 is YYREEE (reference sequence). V gave up 4 bases and J gave up 0 bases, with 12 bases separating them. This chain's CDR3 is CASSVSETSTDTQYF. The DNA for the CDR3 is TGTGCCAGCAGCGTATCAGAGACTAGCACAGATACGCAGTATTTT.